The source of this TCR beta chain is a study of breast tumors, draining lymph nodes, adjacent tissues. Breast cancer patients provided tissue from their axillary draining lymph nodes. TCRdb itself ran the multiplex PCR reads through MiXCR, one entry per CDR3 protein. Altogether some 150,000 distinct CDR3 sequences are present, 30% to 40% being singletons, with the ten largest covering more than 3.5%. Germline-derived CDR1 and CDR2 are MNHEY and SVGEGT. This CDR3 contains 13 residues. Trimming took off 5 bases at V and 8 bases at J, with 13 bases between the two ends. V usage is TRBV6-2 or TRBV6-3 and J usage is TRBJ2-1, with D uncertain. Sequencing was carried out using axillary lymph node tissue. The sequence derives from a female donor with breast cancer. Some clones in this sample may be carry-over from other donors' samples. The CDR3 DNA is TGTGCCAGCAGTACCCGACACGGCGATGAGCAGTTCTTC. Translating it yields CASSTRHGDEQFF.